What follows is one T cell receptor (beta chain) and its context. The antigen is unknown. The sample originates from a study of post-analysis software for immune sequencing data. Study-level information: There were relapsing-remitting, secondary progressive and progressive-relapsing multiple sclerosis among the disease courses included.

Study-wide findings and caveats: Significantly lower normalized Chao1 diversity was found in patients with multiple sclerosis relative to controls. Pronounced co-clustering by F measure was evident among identically batched samples.

Unique molecular identifiers were carried by the TCR beta cDNA libraries. Yield was 450,000 to 650,000 cDNA molecules from around 1 to 9.1 million T cells. TCRdb reanalysed the PCR reads using MiXCR and keeps one entry per CDR3 protein. This sample has 700,000 to 800,000 distinct CDR3 sequences; about 27% occur once, and the top ten carry around 0.55%. The source of this sequence is a girl between 10 and 17 years old with multiple sclerosis. The sample comprised blood.

This CDR3 reads CASSFRLAGDNEQYF. CDR3 DNA: TGCGCCAGCAGCTTCAGGCTAGCGGGAGACAATGAGCAGTACTTC. The V and J genes are TRBV5-1 and TRBJ2-7, with 10 positions matching TRBD2. Unmatched junction bases numbered 9, after V lost 2 bases and J lost 7 bases. There are 15 residues in the CDR3. The germline V gene encodes CDR1 SGHRS and CDR2 YFSETQ.